This entry lists 11 T cell receptor beta chains sequenced from one sample in a study of memory CD4+ T cells and cytomegalovirus serostatus (dated by TCRdb to the late 2010s). The receptor library was made with the immunoSEQ multiplex PCR assay. What TCRdb holds here is the immuneACCESS table cut down to in-frame rearrangements. Part of the clones is not present; checked against another copy, under half of the missing clones reflect an unresolved V gene, and the others are unexplained. For this sample there are around 63,000 clones; more than 75% appear just once. The ten largest clonotypes hold around 4.5% of the sample. Single viable CD3+CD4+CD8-CD45RO+ cells were sorted as memory CD4+ T cells on a FACSAria II. Source material: memory CD4+ T cells from blood. The receptors derive from an adult in good health and CMV-seropositive.

The rearrangement joins TRBV2 to TRBJ2-6; 9 bases map to TRBD1. Germline values: CDR1 SNHLY, CDR2 FYNNEI. The V segment lost 6 bases and the J segment 5 bases; nucleotides outside the gene matches: 2. CDR3 length equals 14 residues. DNA of the CDR3: TGTGCCAGCAGGGGGACAGGGCGGGCCAACGTCCTGACTTTC. Translated, it gives CASRGTGRANVLTF.

This clone was seen only once. The chain uses TRBV6-5 and TRBJ2-7, with 7 nucleotides matching TRBD1. Trimming cost V 5 bases and J 3 bases; bases outside gene matches: 7. Per germline, CDR1 MNHEY and CDR2 SVGAGI. The CDR3 spans 14 residues. In nucleotides, the CDR3 is TGTGCCAGCAGTCGAGGGGGCATCGGCTACGAGCAGTACTTC. Amino acids: CASSRGGIGYEQYF.

V gene TRBV4-1 combines with J gene TRBJ2-1, with 9 bases fitting TRBD1. This CDR3 has 17 residues. CDR1 is MGHRA and CDR2 is YSYEKL in the germline V gene. With 3 bases clipped from V and 7 bases from J, the junction kept 13 bases outside the gene matches. DNA for the CDR3: TGCGCCAGCAGCCATCTGCGGGGGACAGGGAGAGTAAATGAGCAGTTCTTC. Its translation: CASSHLRGTGRVNEQFF.

The chain combines TRBV18 with TRBJ2-7, with 7 positions matching TRBD1. V lost 2 bases and J lost 5; bases outside the gene matches: 15. Germline-derived CDR1 and CDR2 are KGHSH and LQKENI. This CDR3 has 17 amino acids. The CDR3 DNA reads TGTGCCAGCTCACCAGAGGGAGCCGGGACAGCGGACGACGAGCAGTACTTC. As protein: CASSPEGAGTADDEQYF.

The rearrangement links TRBV4-1 to TRBJ2-3; tentatively, D is TRBD2 (7 bases). The V end lost 4 bases, the J end lost 0 bases, and 20 bases lay between the germline ends. This CDR3 comprises 18 residues. Per the germline V gene, CDR1 is MGHRA and CDR2 is YSYEKL. CDR3 coding DNA: TGCGCCAGCAGCCCGATGGGGGGGCGGCGGACTAGCACAGATACGCAGTATTTT. Its protein is CASSPMGGRRTSTDTQYF.

The chain recombines TRBV28 with TRBJ2-1; D is uncertain. V shed 4 bases and J shed 0 bases, with 10 bases lying between them. There are 15 residues in the CDR3. CDR1 and CDR2 from the germline V gene are MDHEN and SYDVKM. The DNA of the CDR3 is TGTGCCAGCAGTTACCCCCAAAACTCCTACAATGAGCAGTTCTTC. Amino acid sequence: CASSYPQNSYNEQFF.

The rearrangement uses TRBV7-2 and TRBJ2-1; no clear D gene. Trimming removed 2 bases at V and 9 bases at J, with 8 bases between. Germline CDR1 is SGHTA and CDR2 is FQGNSA. This CDR3 is 12 amino acids long. In DNA form, the CDR3 reads TGTGCCAGCAGCTTAATGTTGTTTGAGCAGTTCTTC. This gives the protein CASSLMLFEQFF.

This chain joins TRBV7-2 and TRBJ2-5; possible D gene TRBD1, 6 bases. V was cut by 5 bases and J by 2 bases, with 9 bases left in between. The CDR3 length is 13 residues. Germline V lookup: CDR1 SGHTA, CDR2 FQGNSA. CDR3 in amino acids: CASSKDRQETQYF. CDR3 bases: TGTGCCAGCAGCAAGGACAGACAAGAGACCCAGTACTTC.

The sample holds one count of this clone. This rearrangement joins TRBV10-3 to TRBJ1-2, with D hard to call. V gave up 0 bases and J gave up 8 bases, with 4 bases separating them. Germline lookup yields CDR1 ENHRY and CDR2 SYGVKD. This CDR3 has 11 amino acids. In DNA, the CDR3 is TGTGCCATCAGTGAGTCGGGCGGCTACACCTTC. Amino acids: CAISESGGYTF.

This clone showed up just once. This chain links TRBV5-6 with TRBJ1-4; TRBD1 agrees at 9 bases. Per the germline V gene, CDR1 is SGHDT and CDR2 is YYEEEE. J lost 6 bases, V lost 2 bases, and 5 bases had no gene match. The CDR3 spans 15 residues. The CDR3 protein is CASSFSGTGYEKLFF. Here the CDR3 DNA reads TGTGCCAGCAGCTTTTCCGGGACAGGGTATGAAAAACTGTTTTTT. The entire variable domain, with the rest obtained from reference TRBV5-6 and TRBJ1-4, is as follows: DAGVTQSPTHLIKTRGQQVTLRCSPKSGHDTVSWYQQALGQGPQFIFQYYEEEERQRGNFPDRFSGHQFPNYSSELNVNALLLGDSALYLCASSFSGTGYEKLFFGSGTQLSVL.

This chain connects TRBV6-1 to TRBJ1-4, with D unclear. Germline V CDR1 and CDR2: MNHNS, SASEGT. Trimming shortened V by 1 base and J by 8 bases, and 8 bases separated the two germline ends. This CDR3 spans 13 amino acids. CDR3 region: CASSEVLEEKLFF. The CDR3 DNA reads TGTGCCAGCAGTGAAGTACTGGAGGAAAAACTGTTTTTT.